These 5 T cell receptor beta chains were all obtained from the same sample, sequenced in a study of blood T cell repertoires in COVID-19. Here immunoSEQ multiplex PCR was the method, and the copy in TCRdb shows in-frame clones only, minus some. Of around 270,000 clones in the sample, about 91% were seen once. What was sequenced was peripheral blood. All receptors derive from a person aged 18-30 years with COVID-19, enrolled during active disease.

This clone was observed once. This rearrangement joins TRBV5-1 to TRBJ1-6; 8 nucleotides match TRBD1. Per the germline V gene, CDR1 is SGHRS and CDR2 is YFSETQ. With 0 bases clipped from V and 7 bases from J, the junction kept 3 bases outside the gene matches. The CDR3 covers 15 residues. The CDR3, as DNA: TGCGCCAGCAGCTTGGAGCGGACAGGGAATTCACCCCTCCACTTT. The encoded protein is CASSLERTGNSPLHF.

The V call is TRBV3-1 (or the pseudogene TRBV3-2), the J call TRBJ1-2; 9 bases fit TRBD1. In germline, CDR1 is LGHDT, CDR2 YNNKEL (reference sequence). This CDR3 has 13 amino acids. J was trimmed by 8 bases and V by 7 bases; bases with no gene match: 8. CDR3 sequence (DNA): TGTGCCAGCACCCCAAGAGGGACAGGGGGCTACACCTTC. Translation gives CASTPRGTGGYTF.

The chain carries TRBV7-9 and TRBJ1-3, with TRBD1 as a possible D gene (5 bases). Germline V CDR1 and CDR2: SEHNR, FQNEAQ (reference sequence). This CDR3 region has 15 residues. V lost 6 bases and J lost 0, with 12 bases in between. The CDR3 DNA sequence: TGTGCCAGCAGGGGGGGACGGACCTCTGGAAACACCATATATTTT. It is translated as CASRGGRTSGNTIYF.

This clone was seen once. The CDR3 DNA sequence: TGTGCCAGCAGTTTCAGGGGGGAGCAAAACGAGCAGTACTTC. Protein sequence: CASSFRGEQNEQYF. The V gene is TRBV27, the J gene TRBJ2-7; tentatively, D is TRBD1 (7 bases). The germline V and J ends were trimmed by 3 bases and 5 bases, with 14 bases remaining between them. This CDR3 region has 14 residues. In germline, CDR1 is MNHEY, CDR2 SMNVEV (reference sequence).

The V call is TRBV6-5, the J call TRBJ2-3, with D tentatively TRBD2 (6 bases). Trimming pared 0 bases from V and 5 bases from J, leaving 12 bases between. The CDR3 is 15 residues long. Germline V gives CDR1 MNHEY, CDR2 SVGAGI. Written as DNA, the CDR3 is TGTGCCAGCAGTTACTCATCGGGAGTTGGAGATACGCAGTATTTT. Amino acid sequence: CASSYSSGVGDTQYF.